This T cell receptor beta chain was documented in a study of CD8 T cells in Susac syndrome. Study overall: Patients with Susac syndrome were therapy-naive, treated with corticosteroids, or treated with intravenous immunoglobulin alone when blood was collected. Study-wide results and caveats: The study recognized that the number of individuals in its TCR sequencing and HLA analysis was relatively small. Total CD8+ and CD8+ TEMRA repertoires contained sixteen and five Susac-specific public clones, respectively.

Concerning this clonotype itself: As yet, its antigen is unknown.

The CDR3 consists of 15 residues. Per the germline V gene, CDR1 is LNHDA and CDR2 is SQIVND (reference sequence). V was pared by 9 bases and J by 2 bases, with 17 bases between. Random-hexamer reverse transcription was applied to roughly 0.5 to 1 ug RNA. Amplification of TCR beta CDR3 used immunoSEQ multiplex PCR across 54 Vbeta and 13 Jbeta. MiXCR, run by TCRdb on the immunoSEQ multiplex PCR reads, gives a single entry per CDR3 protein. The data hold 120,000 or so distinct CDR3 sequences, with 90% to 95% observed a single time. The rearrangement joins TRBV19 to TRBJ1-5; D is undetermined. This receptor was identified in a human donor with Susac syndrome. The sequenced sample consisted of CD8+ T cells from PBMCs. As DNA, the CDR3 is TGTGCCAGCCAGGATGGTAATTCCGGCAATCAGCCCCAGCATTTT. Translation gives CASQDGNSGNQPQHF. Supplemented by reference TRBV19 and TRBJ1-5, the full variable domain reads DGGITQSPKYLFRKEGQNVTLSCEQNLNHDAMYWYRQDPGQGLRLIYYSQIVNDFQKGDIAEGYSVSREKKESFPLTVTSAQKNPTAFYLCASQDGNSGNQPQHFGDGTRLSIL.